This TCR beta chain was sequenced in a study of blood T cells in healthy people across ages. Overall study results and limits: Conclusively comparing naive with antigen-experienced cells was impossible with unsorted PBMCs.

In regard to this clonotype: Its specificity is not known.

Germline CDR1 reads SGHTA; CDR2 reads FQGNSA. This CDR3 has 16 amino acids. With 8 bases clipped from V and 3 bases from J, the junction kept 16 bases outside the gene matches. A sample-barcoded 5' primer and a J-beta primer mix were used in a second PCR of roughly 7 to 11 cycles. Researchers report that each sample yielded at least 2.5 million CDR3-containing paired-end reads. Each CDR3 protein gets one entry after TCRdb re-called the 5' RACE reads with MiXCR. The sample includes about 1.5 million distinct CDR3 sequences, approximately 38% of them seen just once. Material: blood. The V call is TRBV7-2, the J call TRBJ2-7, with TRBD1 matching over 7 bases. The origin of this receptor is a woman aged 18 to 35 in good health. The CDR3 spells CASEDLSTGNVYEQYF. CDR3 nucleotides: TGTGCCAGCGAAGACCTCTCGACAGGGAATGTCTACGAGCAGTACTTC.